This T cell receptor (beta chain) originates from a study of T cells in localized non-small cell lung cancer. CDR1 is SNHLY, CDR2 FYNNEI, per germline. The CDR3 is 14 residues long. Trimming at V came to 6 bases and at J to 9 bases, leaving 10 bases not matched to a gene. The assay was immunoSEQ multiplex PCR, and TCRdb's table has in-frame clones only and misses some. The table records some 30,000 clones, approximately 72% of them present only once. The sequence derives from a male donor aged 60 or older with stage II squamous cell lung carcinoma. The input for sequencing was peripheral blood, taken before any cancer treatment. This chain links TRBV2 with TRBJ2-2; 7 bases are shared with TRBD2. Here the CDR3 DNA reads TGTGCCAGCAGAGGGCGGGGGACCGTAAGGGAGCTGTTTTTT. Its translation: CASRGRGTVRELFF.